This T cell receptor beta chain was recovered during a study of blood T cell repertoires in COVID-19. Study summary: Collection of acute and convalescent COVID-19 samples took place in the United States, Italy and Spain. T cells, B-cell-depleted T cells, or PBMCs provided the cDNA or gDNA that served as material.

Per the authors' pipeline: Amplified reference gene primers provided the basis for estimating nucleated cell counts. The protocol was immunoSEQ multiplex PCR, while the TCRdb copy is restricted to in-frame clones and leaves out a portion. The V and J calls and clone size come from that table; D and trimming were worked out from the DNA. The sample records around 140,000 clones, 85% to 90% being singletons. The CDR3 runs 16 residues. CDR1 SGHAT and CDR2 FQNNGV come from the germline V gene. After removal of 5 bases from V and 4 bases from J, the junction contained 8 bases not matched to a gene. The material sequenced was peripheral blood. The J gene is TRBJ2-2, the V gene TRBV11-2; 9 nucleotides agree with TRBD2. The TCR comes from a man aged 45-65 years who had recovered from COVID-19. CDR3: CASSPLAGEFTGELFF. CDR3 bases: TGTGCCAGCAGCCCCTTAGCGGGGGAATTCACCGGGGAGCTGTTTTTT. The entire variable domain, with the rest obtained from reference TRBV11-2 and TRBJ2-2, is as follows: EAGVAQSPRYKIIEKRQSVAFWCNPISGHATLYWYQQILGQGPKLLIQFQNNGVVDDSQLPKDRFSAERLKGVDSTLKIQPAKLEDSAVYLCASSPLAGEFTGELFFGEGSRLTVL.